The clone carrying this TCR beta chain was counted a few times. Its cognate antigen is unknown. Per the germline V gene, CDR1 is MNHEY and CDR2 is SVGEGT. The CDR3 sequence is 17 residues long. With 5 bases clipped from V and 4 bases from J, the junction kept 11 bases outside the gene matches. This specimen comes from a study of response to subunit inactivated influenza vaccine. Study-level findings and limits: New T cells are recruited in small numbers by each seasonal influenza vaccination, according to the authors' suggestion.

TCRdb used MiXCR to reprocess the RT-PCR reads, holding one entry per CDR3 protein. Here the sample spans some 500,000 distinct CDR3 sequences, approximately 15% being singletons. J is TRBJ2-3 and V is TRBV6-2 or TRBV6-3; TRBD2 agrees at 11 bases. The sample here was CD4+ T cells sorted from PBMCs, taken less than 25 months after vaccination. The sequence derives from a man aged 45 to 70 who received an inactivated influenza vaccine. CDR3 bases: TGTGCCAGCAGTCTCTGGCTAGCGGGAGGTGAGGCAGATACGCAGTATTTT. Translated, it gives CASSLWLAGGEADTQYF.